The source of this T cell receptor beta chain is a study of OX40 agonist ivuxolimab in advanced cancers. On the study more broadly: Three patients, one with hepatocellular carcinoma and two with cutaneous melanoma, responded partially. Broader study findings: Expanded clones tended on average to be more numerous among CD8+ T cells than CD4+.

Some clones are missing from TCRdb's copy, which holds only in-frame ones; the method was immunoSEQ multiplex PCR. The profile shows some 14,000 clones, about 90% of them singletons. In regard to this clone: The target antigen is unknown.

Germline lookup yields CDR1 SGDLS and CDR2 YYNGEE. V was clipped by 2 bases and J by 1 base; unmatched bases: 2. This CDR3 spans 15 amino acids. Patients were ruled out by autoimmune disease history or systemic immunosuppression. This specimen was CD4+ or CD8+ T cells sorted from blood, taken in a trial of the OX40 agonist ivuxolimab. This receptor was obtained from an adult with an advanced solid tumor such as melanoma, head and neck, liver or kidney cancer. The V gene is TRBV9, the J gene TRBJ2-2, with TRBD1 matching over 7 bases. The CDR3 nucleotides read TGTGCCAGCAGCGTTCGGACAGGGAACACCGGGGAGCTGTTTTTT. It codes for CASSVRTGNTGELFF.